This TCR beta chain was recovered during a study of technical replicates of blood from a handful of donors. The V and J ends lost 0 bases and 0 bases respectively, with 7 bases between them. Per the germline V gene, CDR1 is SGHRS and CDR2 is YFSETQ. This CDR3 is built from 15 residues. The data were produced by immunoSEQ multiplex PCR, yet TCRdb's version contains in-frame clones alone and is incomplete. The profile covers around 93,000 clones, with approximately 95% appearing a single time and around 0.3% taken by the ten largest. This receptor was obtained from a human donor in good health. The chain links TRBV5-1 to TRBJ2-1; no clear D. What was sequenced was T cells isolated from PBMCs. The DNA for the CDR3 is TGCGCCAGCAGCTTGGTCGGGTCCTCCTACAATGAGCAGTTCTTC. The encoded protein is CASSLVGSSYNEQFF. The full variable domain, rest sourced from reference TRBV5-1 and TRBJ2-1, is KAGVTQTPRYLIKTRGQQVTLSCSPISGHRSVSWYQQTPGQGLQFLFEYFSETQRNKGNFPGRFSGRQFSNSRSEMNVSTLELGDSALYLCASSLVGSSYNEQFFGPGTRLTVL.